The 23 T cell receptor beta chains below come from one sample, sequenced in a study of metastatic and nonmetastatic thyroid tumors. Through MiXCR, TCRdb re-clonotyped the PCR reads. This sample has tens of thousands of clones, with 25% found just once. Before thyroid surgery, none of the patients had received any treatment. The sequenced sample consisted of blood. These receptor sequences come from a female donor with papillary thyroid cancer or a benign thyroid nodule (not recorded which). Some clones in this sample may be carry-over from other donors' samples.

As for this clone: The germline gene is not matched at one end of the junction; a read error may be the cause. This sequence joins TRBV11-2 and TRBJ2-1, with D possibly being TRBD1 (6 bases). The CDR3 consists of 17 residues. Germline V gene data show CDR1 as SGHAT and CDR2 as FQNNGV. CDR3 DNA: TGTTCCAGCAGCACACTGGGGACCAGGGGCCGAGGGAATGAGCAGTTCTTC. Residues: CSSSTLGTRGRGNEQFF.

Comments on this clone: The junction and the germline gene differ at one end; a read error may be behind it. CDR3 region: CVSSRTGEVEEQFF. The DNA of the CDR3 is TGTGTCAGCAGTCGCACGGGGGAGGTTGAGGAGCAGTTCTTC. The chain has TRBV6-1 and TRBJ2-1; maybe TRBD2 (6 bases). Per germline, CDR1 MNHNS and CDR2 SASEGT. This CDR3 has 14 residues.

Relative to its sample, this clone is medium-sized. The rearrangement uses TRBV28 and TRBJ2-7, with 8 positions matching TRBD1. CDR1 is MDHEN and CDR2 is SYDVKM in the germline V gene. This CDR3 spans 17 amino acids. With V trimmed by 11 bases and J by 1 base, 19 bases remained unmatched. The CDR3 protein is CASCPGQALAWSYEQYF. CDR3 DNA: TGTGCCTCCTGTCCGGGACAGGCGCTAGCGTGGTCCTACGAGCAGTACTTC.

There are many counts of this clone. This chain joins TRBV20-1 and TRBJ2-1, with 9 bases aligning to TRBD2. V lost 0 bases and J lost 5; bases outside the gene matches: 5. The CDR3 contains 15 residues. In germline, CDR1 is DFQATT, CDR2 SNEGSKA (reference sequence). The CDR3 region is CSARDIASGNNEQFF. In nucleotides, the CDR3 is TGCAGTGCTAGAGATATAGCTAGCGGGAACAATGAGCAGTTCTTC.

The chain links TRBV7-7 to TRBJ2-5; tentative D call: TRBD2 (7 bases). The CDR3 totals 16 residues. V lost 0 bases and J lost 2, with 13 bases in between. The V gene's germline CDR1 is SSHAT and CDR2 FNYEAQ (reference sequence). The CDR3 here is CASSLALRGGQETQYF. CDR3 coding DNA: TGTGCCAGCAGCTTAGCGCTAAGGGGGGGACAAGAGACCCAGTACTTC. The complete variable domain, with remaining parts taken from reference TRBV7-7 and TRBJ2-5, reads GAGVSQSPRYKVTKRGQDVTLRCDPISSHATLYWYQQALGQGPEFLTYFNYEAQPDKSGLPSDRFSAERPEGSISTLTIQRTEQRDSAMYRCASSLALRGGQETQYFGPGTRLLVL.

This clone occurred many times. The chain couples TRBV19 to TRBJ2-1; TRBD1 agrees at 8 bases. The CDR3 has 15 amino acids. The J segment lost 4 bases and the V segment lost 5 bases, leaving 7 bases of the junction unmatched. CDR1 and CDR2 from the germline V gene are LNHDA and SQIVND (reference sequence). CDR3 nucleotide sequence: TGTGCCAGTAGTTATCGGGACAGGTATTACAATGAGCAGTTCTTC. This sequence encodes CASSYRDRYYNEQFF.

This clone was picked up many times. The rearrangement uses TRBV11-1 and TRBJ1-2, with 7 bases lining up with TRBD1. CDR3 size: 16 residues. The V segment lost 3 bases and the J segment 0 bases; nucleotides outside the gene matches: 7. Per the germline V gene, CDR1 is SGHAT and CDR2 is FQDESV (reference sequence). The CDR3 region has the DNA TGTGCCAGCAGCTTGCCGGGACAGATGACTAACTATGGCTACACCTTC. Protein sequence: CASSLPGQMTNYGYTF. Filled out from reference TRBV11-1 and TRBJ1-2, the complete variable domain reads EAEVAQSPRYKITEKSQAVAFWCDPISGHATLYWYRQILGQGPELLVQFQDESVVDDSQLPKDRFSAERLKGVDSTLKIQPAELGDSAMYLCASSLPGQMTNYGYTFGSGTRLTVV.

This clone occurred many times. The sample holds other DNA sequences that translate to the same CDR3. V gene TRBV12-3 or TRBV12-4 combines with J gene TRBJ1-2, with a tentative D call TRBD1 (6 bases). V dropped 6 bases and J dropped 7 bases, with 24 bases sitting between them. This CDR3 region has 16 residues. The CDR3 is CASSSPYRDGVPGYTF. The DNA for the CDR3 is TGTGCCAGCAGCAGCCCCTACAGGGACGGGGTTCCTGGCTACACCTTC.

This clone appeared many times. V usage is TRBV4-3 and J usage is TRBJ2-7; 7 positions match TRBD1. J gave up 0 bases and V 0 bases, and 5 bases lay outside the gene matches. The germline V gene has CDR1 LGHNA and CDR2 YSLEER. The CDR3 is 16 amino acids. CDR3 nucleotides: TGCGCCAGCAGCCAAGATGTTGGGGACAGCTCCTACGAGCAGTACTTC. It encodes CASSQDVGDSSYEQYF.

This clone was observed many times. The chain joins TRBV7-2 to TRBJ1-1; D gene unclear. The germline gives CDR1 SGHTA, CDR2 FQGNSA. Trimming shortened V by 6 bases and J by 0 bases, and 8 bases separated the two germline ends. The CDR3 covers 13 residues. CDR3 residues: CASSRALNTEAFF. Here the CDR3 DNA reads TGTGCCAGCAGTCGGGCGTTGAACACTGAAGCTTTCTTT.

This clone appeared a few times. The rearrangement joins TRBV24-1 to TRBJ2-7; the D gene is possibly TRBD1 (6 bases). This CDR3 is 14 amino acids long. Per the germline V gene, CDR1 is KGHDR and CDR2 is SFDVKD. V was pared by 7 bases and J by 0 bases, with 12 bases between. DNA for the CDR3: TGTGCCACCAGAGACCGGGACACCTCCTACGAGCAGTACTTC. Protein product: CATRDRDTSYEQYF.

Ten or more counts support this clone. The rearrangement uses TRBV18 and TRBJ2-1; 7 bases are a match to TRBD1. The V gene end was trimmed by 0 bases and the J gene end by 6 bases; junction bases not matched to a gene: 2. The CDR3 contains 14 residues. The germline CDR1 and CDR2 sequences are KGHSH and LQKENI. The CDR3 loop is CASSPPPGGNEQFF. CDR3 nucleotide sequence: TGTGCCAGCTCACCACCCCCAGGGGGCAATGAGCAGTTCTTC.

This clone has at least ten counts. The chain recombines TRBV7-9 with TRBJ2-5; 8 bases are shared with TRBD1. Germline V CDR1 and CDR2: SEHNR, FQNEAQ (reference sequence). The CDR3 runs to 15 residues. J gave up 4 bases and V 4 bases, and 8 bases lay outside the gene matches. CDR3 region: CASSSRQGSGETQYF. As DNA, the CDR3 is TGTGCCAGCAGCTCCAGACAGGGGAGCGGAGAGACCCAGTACTTC.

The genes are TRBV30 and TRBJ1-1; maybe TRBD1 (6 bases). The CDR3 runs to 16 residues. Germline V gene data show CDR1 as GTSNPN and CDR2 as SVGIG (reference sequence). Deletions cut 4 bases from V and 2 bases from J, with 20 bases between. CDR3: CAWTNRGRGYNTEAFF. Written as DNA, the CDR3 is TGTGCCTGGACCAATCGGGGCAGGGGCTACAACACTGAAGCTTTCTTT.

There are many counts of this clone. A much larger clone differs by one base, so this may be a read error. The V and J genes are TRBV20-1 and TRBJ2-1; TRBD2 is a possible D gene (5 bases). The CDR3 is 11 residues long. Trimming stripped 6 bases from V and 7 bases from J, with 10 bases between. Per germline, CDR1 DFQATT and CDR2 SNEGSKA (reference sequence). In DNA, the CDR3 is TGCAGTGCCTTCAGCGGAAATGAGCAGTTCTTC. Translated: CSAFSGNEQFF.

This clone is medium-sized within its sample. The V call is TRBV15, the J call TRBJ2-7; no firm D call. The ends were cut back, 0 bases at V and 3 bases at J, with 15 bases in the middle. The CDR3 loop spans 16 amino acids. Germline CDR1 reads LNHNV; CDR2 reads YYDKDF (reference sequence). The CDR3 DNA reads TGTGCCACCAGCAGAGATATTAGGGCCGCAAGCTACGAGCAGTACTTC. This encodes CATSRDIRAASYEQYF.

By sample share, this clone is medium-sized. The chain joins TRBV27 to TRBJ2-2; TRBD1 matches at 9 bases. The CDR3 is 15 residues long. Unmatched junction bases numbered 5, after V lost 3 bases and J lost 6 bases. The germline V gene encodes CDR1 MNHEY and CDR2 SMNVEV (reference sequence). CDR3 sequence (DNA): TGTGCCAGCAGTTTCGACAGGGGGAAGGCCGGGGAGCTGTTTTTT. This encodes CASSFDRGKAGELFF.

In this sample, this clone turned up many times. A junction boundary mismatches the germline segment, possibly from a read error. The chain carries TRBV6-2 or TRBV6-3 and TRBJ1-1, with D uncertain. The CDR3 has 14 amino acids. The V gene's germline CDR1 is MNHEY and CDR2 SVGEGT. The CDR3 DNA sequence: TGTGTCAGCAGTTACTGGGTATCGAACACTGAAGCTTTCTTT. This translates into CVSSYWVSNTEAFF.

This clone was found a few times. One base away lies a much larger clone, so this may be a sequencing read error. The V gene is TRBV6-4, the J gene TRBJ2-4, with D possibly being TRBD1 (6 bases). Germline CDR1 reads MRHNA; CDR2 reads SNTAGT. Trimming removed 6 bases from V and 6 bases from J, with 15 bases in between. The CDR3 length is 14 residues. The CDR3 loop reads CASSVATGRNIQYF. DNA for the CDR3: TGTGCCAGCAGCGTAGCTACAGGGAGAAACATTCAGTACTTC.

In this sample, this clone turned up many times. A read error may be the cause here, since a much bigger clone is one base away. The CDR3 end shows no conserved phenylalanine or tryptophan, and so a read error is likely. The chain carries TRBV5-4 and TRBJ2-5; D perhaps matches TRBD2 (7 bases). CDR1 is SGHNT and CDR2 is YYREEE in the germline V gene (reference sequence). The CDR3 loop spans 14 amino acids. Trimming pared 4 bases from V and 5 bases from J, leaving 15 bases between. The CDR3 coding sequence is TGTGCCAGCAGCCGAGGGGGGGCCAAGGAGACCCAGTACTCC. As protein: CASSRGGAKETQYS.

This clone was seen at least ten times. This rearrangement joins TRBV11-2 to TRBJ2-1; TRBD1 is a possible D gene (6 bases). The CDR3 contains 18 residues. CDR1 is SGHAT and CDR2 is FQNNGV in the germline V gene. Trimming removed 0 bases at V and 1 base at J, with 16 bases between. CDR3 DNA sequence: TGTGCCAGCAGCTTAGAAGGGCAGGGGCGTAGGTCCTACAATGAGCAGTTCTTC. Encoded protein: CASSLEGQGRRSYNEQFF.

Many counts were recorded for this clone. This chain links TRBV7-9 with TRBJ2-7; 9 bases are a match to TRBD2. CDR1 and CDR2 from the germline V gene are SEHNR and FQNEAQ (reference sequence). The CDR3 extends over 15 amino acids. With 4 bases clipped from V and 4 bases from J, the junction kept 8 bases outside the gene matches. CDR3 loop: CASSSSGTSRYEQYF. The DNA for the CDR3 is TGTGCCAGCAGCTCTTCCGGGACTAGCAGATACGAGCAGTACTTC.

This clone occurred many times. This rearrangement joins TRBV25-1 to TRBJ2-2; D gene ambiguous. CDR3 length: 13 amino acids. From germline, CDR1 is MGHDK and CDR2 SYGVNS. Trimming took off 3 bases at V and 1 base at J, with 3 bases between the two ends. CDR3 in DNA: TGTGCCAGCAGTGATGAGAACACCGGGGAGCTGTTTTTT. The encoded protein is CASSDENTGELFF.